A selection of T cell receptor beta chains follows, all from one sample in a study of CD8 T cells in ankylosing spondylitis. TCRdb called the 5' RACE reads again in MiXCR, with one record for every CDR3 protein. The profile shows roughly 220,000 distinct CDR3 sequences, about a sixth of them singletons. Input material: blood, either unsorted or a sorted T cell fraction (not recorded which). Receptor source: a male donor with ankylosing spondylitis. CDR3s include the opening cysteine and the closing phenylalanine or tryptophan. Fields, in order: V gene, D gene, J gene, clone size, CDR3 protein, CDR3 DNA. A D gene is named only where the DNA matches it firmly. Part of the rows lack a size; the others show once, few, many or a class for expanded clones.

TRBV4-3	TRBD1	TRBJ2-7	few	CASSHDRVSEQYF	TGCGCCAGCAGCCACGACAGGGTTTCCGAGCAGTACTTC
TRBV2	-	TRBJ2-3	-	CASIEGAAKRYF	TGTGCCAGCATTGAGGGAGCGGCGAAAAGGTATTTT
TRBV6-5	TRBD1	TRBJ2-2	many	CASSYSETGAGELFF	TGTGCCAGCAGTTACTCCGAGACAGGGGCCGGGGAGCTGTTTTTT
TRBV7-2	TRBD2	TRBJ2-2	few	CASSTLAGVVTGELFF	TGTGCCAGCAGCACTCTAGCGGGAGTGGTCACCGGGGAGCTGTTTTTT
TRBV4-1	-	TRBJ1-1	-	CASSQDGGGRAFF	TGCGCCAGCAGCCAAGACGGCGGGGGGCGAGCTTTCTTT
TRBV4-3	-	TRBJ1-2	-	CASSQDLPTAGSDYGYTF	TGCGCCAGCAGCCAAGATCTCCCGACGGCCGGTTCTGACTATGGCTACACCTTC
TRBV11-2	-	TRBJ2-2	-	CASSLEQADTGELFF	TGTGCCAGCAGCTTAGAACAGGCGGACACCGGGGAGCTGTTTTTT
TRBV19	TRBD2	TRBJ2-3	-	CASSRRGNTDTQYF	TGTGCCAGTAGTAGGCGGGGGAACACAGATACGCAGTATTTT
TRBV12-3/TRBV12-4	-	TRBJ2-3	few	CASSFLASDTQYF	TGTGCCAGCAGTTTTCTGGCTTCAGATACGCAGTATTTT
TRBV7-9	-	TRBJ2-1	-	CASSPPNGYNEQFF	TGTGCCAGCAGCCCCCCCAATGGTTACAATGAGCAGTTCTTC
TRBV7-9	TRBD1	TRBJ2-7	-	CASSALGGQGTYEQYF	TGTGCCAGCAGCGCCCTCGGGGGACAGGGGACCTACGAGCAGTACTTC
TRBV7-2	-	TRBJ1-1	once	CASSPWTLSTEAFF	TGTGCCAGCAGCCCGTGGACTTTGAGCACTGAAGCTTTCTTT
TRBV20-1	-	TRBJ2-3	-	CSARGVLSHGGTDTQYF	TGCAGTGCTAGAGGTGTACTTAGCCACGGCGGCACAGATACGCAGTATTTT
TRBV27	-	TRBJ1-6	-	CASSHDGNTNSPLHF	TGTGCCAGTAGTCACGATGGGAATACGAATTCACCCCTCCACTTT
TRBV29-1	-	TRBJ1-5	few	CSVEEGAGQPQHF	TGCAGCGTTGAAGAGGGGGCCGGACAGCCCCAGCATTTT
TRBV7-9	-	TRBJ2-2	few	CASSLASGDTGELFF	TGTGCCAGCAGCTTAGCCTCGGGGGACACCGGGGAGCTGTTTTTT
TRBV27	-	TRBJ2-1	-	CASSLLASLSYNEQFF	TGTGCCAGCAGTTTATTGGCAAGTCTATCCTACAATGAGCAGTTCTTC
TRBV2	-	TRBJ1-2	many	CASSEARGAGYGYTF	TGTGCCAGCAGTGAAGCGAGGGGGGCTGGCTATGGCTACACCTTC
TRBV6-2/TRBV6-3	TRBD2	TRBJ2-5	-	CASSTGLAAYQETQYF	TGTGCCAGCAGTACAGGACTAGCGGCCTACCAAGAGACCCAGTACTTC
TRBV5-1	TRBD2	TRBJ2-1	few	CASSLEGSGSSYNEQFF	TGCGCCAGCAGCTTGGAAGGTAGCGGGAGTTCCTACAATGAGCAGTTCTTC
TRBV24-1	TRBD2	TRBJ2-1	few	CATSEGSAGGPLDEQFF	TGTGCCACCAGTGAGGGGTCGGCGGGGGGGCCTTTGGATGAGCAGTTCTTC
TRBV4-1	-	TRBJ1-5	few	CASSQDEQLYQPQHF	TGCGCCAGCAGCCAAGATGAACAGCTCTACCAGCCCCAGCATTTT
TRBV12-3/TRBV12-4	-	TRBJ1-6	-	CASSLGYGMNSPLHF	TGTGCCAGCAGTTTAGGTTACGGTATGAATTCACCCCTCCACTTT
TRBV4-1	-	TRBJ1-3	few	CASSQDPGQSSGNTIYF	TGCGCCAGCAGCCAAGATCCCGGACAAAGCTCTGGAAACACCATATATTTT
TRBV6-1	-	TRBJ1-2	-	CASSEVPGSTYGYTF	TGTGCCAGCAGTGAAGTCCCCGGGTCTACCTATGGCTACACCTTC
TRBV6-2/TRBV6-3	TRBD1	TRBJ1-6	few	CASSTGGLSPLHF	TGTGCCAGTTCGACAGGGGGCCTTTCACCCCTCCACTTT
TRBV5-5	-	TRBJ2-7	-	CASSFGRTSYEQYF	TGTGCCAGCAGTTTCGGACGGACCTCCTACGAGCAGTACTTC
TRBV27	-	TRBJ2-6	-	CASSFWAGANVLTF	TGTGCCAGCAGTTTTTGGGCTGGGGCCAACGTCCTGACTTTC